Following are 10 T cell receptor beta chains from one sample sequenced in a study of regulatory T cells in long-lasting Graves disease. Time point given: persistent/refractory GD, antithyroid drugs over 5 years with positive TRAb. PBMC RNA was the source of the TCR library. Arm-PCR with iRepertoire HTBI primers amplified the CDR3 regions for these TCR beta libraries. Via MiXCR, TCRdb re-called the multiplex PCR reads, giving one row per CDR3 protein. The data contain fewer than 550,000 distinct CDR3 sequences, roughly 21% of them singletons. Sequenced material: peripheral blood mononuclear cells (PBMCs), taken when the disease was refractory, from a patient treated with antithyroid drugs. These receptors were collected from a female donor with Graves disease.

In DNA form, the CDR3 reads TGTGCCAGCAGGATACAGGGGTCTGCTGGAAACACCATATATTTT. Its protein is CASRIQGSAGNTIYF. This chain links TRBV12-3 or TRBV12-4 with TRBJ1-3, with TRBD1 matching over 7 bases. There are 15 residues in the CDR3. The V and J ends lost 6 bases and 2 bases, in that order; junction bases with no gene match: 7.

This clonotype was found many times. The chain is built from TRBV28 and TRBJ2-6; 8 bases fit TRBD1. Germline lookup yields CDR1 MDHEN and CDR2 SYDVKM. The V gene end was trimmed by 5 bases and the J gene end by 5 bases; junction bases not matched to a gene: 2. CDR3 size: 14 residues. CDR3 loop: CASSRQGWANVLTF. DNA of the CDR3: TGTGCCAGCAGTCGACAGGGGTGGGCCAACGTCCTGACTTTC.

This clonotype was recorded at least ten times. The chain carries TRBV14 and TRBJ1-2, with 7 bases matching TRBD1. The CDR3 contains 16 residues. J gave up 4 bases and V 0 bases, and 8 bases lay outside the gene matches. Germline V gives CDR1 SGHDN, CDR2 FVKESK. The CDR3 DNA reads TGTGCCAGCAGCCAAGAAATCTCGGGACAGCGCTATGGCTACACCTTC. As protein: CASSQEISGQRYGYTF.

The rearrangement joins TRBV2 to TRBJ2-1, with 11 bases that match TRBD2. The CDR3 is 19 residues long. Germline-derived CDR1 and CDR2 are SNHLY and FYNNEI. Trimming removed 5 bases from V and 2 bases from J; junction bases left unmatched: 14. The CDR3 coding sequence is TGTGCCAGCAGTCACCAGGGGCTAGCGGGGGGTCTTACCTACAATGAGCAGTTCTTC. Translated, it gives CASSHQGLAGGLTYNEQFF.

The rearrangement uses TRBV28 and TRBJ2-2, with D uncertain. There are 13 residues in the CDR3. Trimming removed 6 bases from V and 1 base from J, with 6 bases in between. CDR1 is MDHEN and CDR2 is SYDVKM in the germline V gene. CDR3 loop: CASSWRNTGELFF. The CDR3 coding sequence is TGTGCCAGCAGCTGGAGGAACACCGGGGAGCTGTTTTTT.

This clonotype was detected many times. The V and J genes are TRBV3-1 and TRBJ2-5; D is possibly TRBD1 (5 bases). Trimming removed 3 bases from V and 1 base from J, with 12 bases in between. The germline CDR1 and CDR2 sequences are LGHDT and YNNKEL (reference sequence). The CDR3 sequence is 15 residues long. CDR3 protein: CASSHPEDTQETQYF. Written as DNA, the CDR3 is TGTGCCAGCAGCCACCCAGAGGACACCCAAGAGACCCAGTACTTC.

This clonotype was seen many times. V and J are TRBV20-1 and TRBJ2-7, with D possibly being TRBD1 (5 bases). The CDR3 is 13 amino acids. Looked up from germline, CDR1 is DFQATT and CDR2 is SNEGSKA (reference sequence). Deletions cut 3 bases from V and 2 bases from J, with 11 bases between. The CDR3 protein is CSARPAGPYEQYF. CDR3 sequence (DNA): TGCAGTGCTAGGCCGGCAGGGCCCTACGAGCAGTACTTC.

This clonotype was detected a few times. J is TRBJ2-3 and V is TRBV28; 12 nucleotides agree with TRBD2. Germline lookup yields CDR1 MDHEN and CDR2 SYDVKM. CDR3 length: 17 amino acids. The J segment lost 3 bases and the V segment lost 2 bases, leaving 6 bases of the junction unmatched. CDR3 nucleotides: TGTGCCAGCAGTTTACTAGCGGGAGGGCGGATAACAGATACGCAGTATTTT. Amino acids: CASSLLAGGRITDTQYF.

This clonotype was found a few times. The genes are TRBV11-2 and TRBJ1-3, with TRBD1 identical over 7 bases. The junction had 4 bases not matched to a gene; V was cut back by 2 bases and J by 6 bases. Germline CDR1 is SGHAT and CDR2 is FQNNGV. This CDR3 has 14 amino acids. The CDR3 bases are TGTGCCAGCAGCTTAATCACAGGGGTAAACACCATATATTTT. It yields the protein CASSLITGVNTIYF.

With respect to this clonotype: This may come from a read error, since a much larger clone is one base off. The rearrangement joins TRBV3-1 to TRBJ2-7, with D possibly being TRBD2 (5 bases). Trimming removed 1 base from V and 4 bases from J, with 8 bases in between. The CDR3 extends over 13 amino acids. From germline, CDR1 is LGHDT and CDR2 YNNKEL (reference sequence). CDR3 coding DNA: TGTGCCAGCAGCCAAGGTCCGGGGTACGAGCAGTACTTC. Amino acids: CASSQGPGYEQYF.